This is a list of T cell receptor beta chains from one sample in a study of human T cells and chemical hapten exposure. TCRdb analysed the RACE reads with MiXCR anew, one entry per CDR3 protein. The table records about 60,000 distinct CDR3 sequences, about 11% of them present only once. Material: whole blood, obtained in connection with sensitization to the hapten diphenylcyclopropenone (DPC). These receptors came from a middle-aged woman with alopecia areata. Some clones in this sample may be carry-over from other donors' samples. CDR3s include the opening cysteine and the closing phenylalanine or tryptophan. D genes are given only for firm matches. Size is stated for part of the rows, as once, few or many counts, or as a class when the clone is expanded.

>-|TRBV3-1|TRBJ2-7|-
TGTGCCAGCAGCCAAGATTGGGGTCCCGGGGAGCAGTACTTC
CASSQDWGPGEQYF
>-|TRBV29-1|TRBJ2-5|TRBD1
TGCAGCGTTTGTTCCGACAGGGGTCAAGAGACCCAGTACTTC
CSVCSDRGQETQYF
>-|TRBV3-1|TRBJ2-7|-
TGTGCCAGCAGCCACCCATTAAGGGACATATACGAGCAGTACTTC
CASSHPLRDIYEQYF
>many|TRBV11-2|TRBJ1-2|-
TGTGCCAGCAGCCTTGACACTCTAGGCTACACCTTC
CASSLDTLGYTF
>many|TRBV6-2/TRBV6-3|TRBJ1-1|-
TGTGCCAGCAGTTACACAGGAGGAGGGAACACTGAAGCTTTCTTT
CASSYTGGGNTEAFF
>few|TRBV6-2/TRBV6-3|TRBJ1-1|-
TGTGCCAGCAGACCGCAGGCCTTTGAAGCTTTCTTT
CASRPQAFEAFF
>-|TRBV29-1|TRBJ2-7|TRBD2
TGCAGCGTGATTAGCGGGAGCTCCTACGAGCAGTACTTC
CSVISGSSYEQYF
>-|TRBV28|TRBJ2-3|TRBD2
TGTGCCAGCAGTAAGCGGGAGGGACTGGAAGATACGCAGTATTTT
CASSKREGLEDTQYF
>many|TRBV6-2/TRBV6-3|TRBJ2-1|-
TGTGCCAGCAGTTACCCTCAGCGGCATAACAATGAGCAGTTCTTC
CASSYPQRHNNEQFF
>-|TRBV20-1|TRBJ2-5|-
TGCAGTGCTAGAGTCTGGCAAGAGACCCAGTACTTC
CSARVWQETQYF
>-|TRBV6-2/TRBV6-3|TRBJ1-2|TRBD1
TGTGCCAGCATTTCGGACAGGGGGTATCGCGGCTACACCTTC
CASISDRGYRGYTF
>many|TRBV6-1|TRBJ2-1|-
TGTGCCAGCAGTGAGGTATCCCCTAGCGTTTACTCCTACAATGAGCAGTTCTTC
CASSEVSPSVYSYNEQFF
>few|TRBV18|TRBJ2-3|-
TGTGCCAGCTCCCCACCGTCGACAGGCGCAAAAGATACGCAGTATTTT
CASSPPSTGAKDTQYF
>-|TRBV12-5|TRBJ2-1|TRBD2
TGTGCTAGTGGTTCGGGACTAGCGGGGCGGGTTGAGCAGTTCTTC
CASGSGLAGRVEQFF
>many|TRBV3-1|TRBJ2-1|-
TGTGCCAGCAGCCAAGTTAGGGGGGGGGCCATTTATGAGCAGTTCTTC
CASSQVRGGAIYEQFF
>-|TRBV15|TRBJ2-7|TRBD2
TGTGCCACCAGCAGAGGCGGGAGCTCCTACGAGCAGTACTTC
CATSRGGSSYEQYF
>many|TRBV3-1|TRBJ2-2|TRBD2
TGTGCCAGCAGCCAAGGGTTTACTAGCGAGAACACCGGGGAGCTGTTTTTT
CASSQGFTSENTGELFF
>-|TRBV3-1|TRBJ1-1|-
TGTGCCAGCAGCCGGAGGGTGAACACTGAAGCTTTCTTT
CASSRRVNTEAFF
>-|TRBV4-3|TRBJ2-1|-
TGCGCCAGCAGCCAAGAGGGCCTACAGGGACTTAGTGACAATGAGCAGTTCTTC
CASSQEGLQGLSDNEQFF
>many|TRBV12-3/TRBV12-4|TRBJ1-1|TRBD1
TGTGCCACCCAGACAGGGGGGGACACTGAAGCTTTCTTT
CATQTGGDTEAFF
>many|TRBV7-2|TRBJ2-1|-
TGTGCCAGCAGCTTAGTCAGGGAGGTTGAGCAGTTCTTC
CASSLVREVEQFF
>many|TRBV7-2|TRBJ2-1|-
TGTGCCAGCAGCGAACAGGTGAGCTCCTACAATGAGCAGTTCTTC
CASSEQVSSYNEQFF
>medium-sized|TRBV10-3|TRBJ2-5|-
TGTGCCATCAGTGGCCGGACAGTTGGAAGCCAAGAGACCCAGTACTTC
CAISGRTVGSQETQYF
>few|TRBV11-2|TRBJ2-3|-
TGTGCCAGCACCCTACAGGGATTCACAGATACGCAGTATTTT
CASTLQGFTDTQYF
>-|TRBV6-5|TRBJ2-1|TRBD1
TGTGCCAGCATAGGTGGGAGCAGGGGGACCTACAATGAGCAGTTCTTC
CASIGGSRGTYNEQFF
>many|TRBV28|TRBJ1-5|-
TGTGCCAGCAGCCGTCTTCAGGGAGGCAATCAGCCCCAGCATTTT
CASSRLQGGNQPQHF
>-|TRBV19|TRBJ1-4|-
TGTGCCAGTATCAGAAAAGGCAGCCCTAATGAAAAACTGTTTTTT
CASIRKGSPNEKLFF
>-|TRBV7-2|TRBJ2-1|-
TGTGCCAGCAGCTTAGCCAGCGGAACCTACAATGAGCAGTTCTTC
CASSLASGTYNEQFF
>-|TRBV9|TRBJ1-6|TRBD1
TGTGCCAGCAGCGCCCCAGGGGGCTCCTATAATTCACCCCTCCACTTT
CASSAPGGSYNSPLHF
>-|TRBV5-5|TRBJ2-7|-
TGTGCCAGCAGCTCGGACGGACGGGCCTCCTACGAGCAGTACTTC
CASSSDGRASYEQYF
>-|TRBV9|TRBJ1-1|-
TGTGCCAGCAGCCCCTTCCCGAACACTGAAGCTTTCTTT
CASSPFPNTEAFF
>few|TRBV7-2|TRBJ1-6|-
TGTGCCAGCAGCTTAGGGCGGTCCGTGGGGGGGTCACCCCTCCACTTT
CASSLGRSVGGSPLHF
>many|TRBV3-1|TRBJ2-1|-
TGTGCCAGCAGCCAAGCTAACCCGTCGGGGCCCTCCTACAATGAGCAGTTCTTC
CASSQANPSGPSYNEQFF
>-|TRBV29-1|TRBJ2-3|-
TGCAGCGTTGACCAGGGTACAGATACGCAGTATTTT
CSVDQGTDTQYF
>-|TRBV7-3|TRBJ2-7|-
TGTGCCAGCAGCCGAAGCGCGATTGGCGAGCAGTACTTC
CASSRSAIGEQYF
>-|TRBV11-2|TRBJ2-2|TRBD2
TGTGCCAGCAGCCCCGGGCGGGGGGTTGGCGGGGAGCTGTTTTTT
CASSPGRGVGGELFF
>few|TRBV19|TRBJ2-1|-
TGTGCCAGTAGTTTAGGGCTGCGGGGCAATGAGCAGTTCTTC
CASSLGLRGNEQFF
>-|TRBV28|TRBJ1-1|-
TGTGCCAGCAGATTCGACAGGCATAGTGGCACTGAAGCTTTCTTT
CASRFDRHSGTEAFF
>many|TRBV4-3|TRBJ2-2|TRBD1
TGCGCCAGCAGCCAAGACCGCAGGGGGTATTCCGGGGAGCTGTTTTTT
CASSQDRRGYSGELFF
>-|TRBV12-2|TRBJ1-6|-
TGTGCAAGTCGCTTAGCAGTACAGGGGAACCGCAATTCACCCCTCCACTTT
CASRLAVQGNRNSPLHF
>few|TRBV6-1|TRBJ2-1|-
TGTGCCAGCAGTGAGGGATACAATGAGCAGTTCTTC
CASSEGYNEQFF
>-|TRBV19|TRBJ1-1|-
TGTGCCAGTAGTAAGGGGCGAGGCACTGAAGCTTTCTTT
CASSKGRGTEAFF
>-|TRBV11-2|TRBJ2-2|-
TGTGCCAGCAGCAGCCGTACGAACACCGGGGAGCTGTTTTTT
CASSSRTNTGELFF
>-|TRBV5-1|TRBJ2-3|-
TGCGCCAGCAGCTCCTCCGTTCGGGTAGCGGCGACAGATACGCAGTATTTT
CASSSSVRVAATDTQYF
>many|TRBV25-1|TRBJ1-1|-
TGTGCCAGCAGCCGGTGGGGCACTGAAGCTTTCTTT
CASSRWGTEAFF